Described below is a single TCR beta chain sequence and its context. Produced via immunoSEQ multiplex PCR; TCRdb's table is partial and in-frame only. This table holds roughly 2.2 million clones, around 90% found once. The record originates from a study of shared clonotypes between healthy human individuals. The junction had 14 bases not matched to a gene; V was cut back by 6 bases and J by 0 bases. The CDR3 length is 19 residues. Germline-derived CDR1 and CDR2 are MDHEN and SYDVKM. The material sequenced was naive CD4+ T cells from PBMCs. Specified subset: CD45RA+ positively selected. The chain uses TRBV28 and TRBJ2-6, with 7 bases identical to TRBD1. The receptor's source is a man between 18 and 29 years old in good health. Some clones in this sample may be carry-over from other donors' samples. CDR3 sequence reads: CASSPYRGPIPSGANVLTF. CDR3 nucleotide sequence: TGTGCCAGCAGCCCCTACAGGGGCCCTATCCCCTCTGGGGCCAACGTCCTGACTTTC.